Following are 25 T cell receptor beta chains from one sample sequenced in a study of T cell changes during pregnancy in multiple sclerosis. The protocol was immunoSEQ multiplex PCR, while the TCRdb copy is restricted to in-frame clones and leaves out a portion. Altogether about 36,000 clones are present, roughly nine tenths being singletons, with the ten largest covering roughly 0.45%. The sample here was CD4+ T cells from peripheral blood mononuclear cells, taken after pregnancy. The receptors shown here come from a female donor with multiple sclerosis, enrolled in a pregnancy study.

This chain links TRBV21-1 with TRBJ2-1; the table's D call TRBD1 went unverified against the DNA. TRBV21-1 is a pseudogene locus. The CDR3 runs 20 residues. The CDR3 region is CASSASLGQGAPKTYNEQFF. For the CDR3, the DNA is TGTGCCAGCAGCGCCTCCCTTGGACAGGGGGCCCCTAAAACCTACAATGAGCAGTTCTTC.

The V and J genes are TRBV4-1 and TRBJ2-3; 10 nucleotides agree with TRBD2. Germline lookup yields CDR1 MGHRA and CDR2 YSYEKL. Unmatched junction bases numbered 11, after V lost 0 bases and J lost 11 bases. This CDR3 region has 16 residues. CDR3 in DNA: TGCGCCAGCAGCCAAGATATAGCGGGAGGACCCAGGATGCAGTATTTT. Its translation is CASSQDIAGGPRMQYF.

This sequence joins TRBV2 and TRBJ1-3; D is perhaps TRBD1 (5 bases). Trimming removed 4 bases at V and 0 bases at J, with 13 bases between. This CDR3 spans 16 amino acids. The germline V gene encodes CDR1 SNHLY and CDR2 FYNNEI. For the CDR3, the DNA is TGTGCCAGCAGTGCACAAGGACATACCTCTGGAAACACCATATATTTT. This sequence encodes CASSAQGHTSGNTIYF.

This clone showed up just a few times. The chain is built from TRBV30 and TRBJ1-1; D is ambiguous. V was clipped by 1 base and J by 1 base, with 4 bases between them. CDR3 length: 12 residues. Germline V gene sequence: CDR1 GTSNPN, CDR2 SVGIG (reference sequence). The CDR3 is CAWSAQNTEAFF. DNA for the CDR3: TGTGCCTGGAGTGCCCAGAACACTGAAGCTTTCTTT.

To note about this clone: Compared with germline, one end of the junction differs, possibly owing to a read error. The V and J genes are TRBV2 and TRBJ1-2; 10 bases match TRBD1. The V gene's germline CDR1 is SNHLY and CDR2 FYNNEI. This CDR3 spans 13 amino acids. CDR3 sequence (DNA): TGTGCCAGCCACACGAGACAGGGGGCCATAACCAGCTTC. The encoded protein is CASHTRQGAITSF.

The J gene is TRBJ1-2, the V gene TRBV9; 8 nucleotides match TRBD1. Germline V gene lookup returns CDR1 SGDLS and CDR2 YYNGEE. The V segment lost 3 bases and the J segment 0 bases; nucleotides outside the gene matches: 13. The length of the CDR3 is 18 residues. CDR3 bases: TGTGCCAGCAGCGGGGGCGGGCCCGACAGGGGAGCTAACTATGGCTACACCTTC. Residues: CASSGGGPDRGANYGYTF. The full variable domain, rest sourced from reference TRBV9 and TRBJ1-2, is DSGVTQTPKHLITATGQRVTLRCSPRSGDLSVYWYQQSLDQGLQFLIQYYNGEERAKGNILERFSAQQFPDLHSELNLSSLELGDSALYFCASSGGGPDRGANYGYTFGSGTRLTVV.

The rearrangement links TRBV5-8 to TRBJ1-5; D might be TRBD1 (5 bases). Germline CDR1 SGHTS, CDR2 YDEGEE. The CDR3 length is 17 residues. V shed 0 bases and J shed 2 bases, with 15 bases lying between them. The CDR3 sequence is CASSLALGGNGNQPQHF. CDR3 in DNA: TGTGCCAGCAGCTTGGCTCTGGGGGGGAACGGCAATCAGCCCCAGCATTTT.

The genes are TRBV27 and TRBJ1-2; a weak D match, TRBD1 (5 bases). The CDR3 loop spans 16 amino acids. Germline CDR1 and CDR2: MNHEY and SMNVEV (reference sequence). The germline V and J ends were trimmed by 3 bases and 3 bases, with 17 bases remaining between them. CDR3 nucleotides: TGTGCCAGCAGTTTTGGGGGGGTGTCACCTGACTATGGCTACACCTTC. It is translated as CASSFGGVSPDYGYTF.

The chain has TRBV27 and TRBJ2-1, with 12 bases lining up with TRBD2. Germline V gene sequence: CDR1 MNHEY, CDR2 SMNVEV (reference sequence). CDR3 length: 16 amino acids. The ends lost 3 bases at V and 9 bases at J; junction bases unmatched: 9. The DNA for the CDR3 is TGTGCCAGCAGTTTTACTAGCGGGGGGAAGAGGGGTGAGCAGTTCTTC. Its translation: CASSFTSGGKRGEQFF.

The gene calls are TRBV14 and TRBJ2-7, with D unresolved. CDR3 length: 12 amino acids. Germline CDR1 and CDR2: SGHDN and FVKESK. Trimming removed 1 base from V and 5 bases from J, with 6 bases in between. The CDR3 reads CASSQVFHEQYF. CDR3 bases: TGTGCCAGCAGCCAAGTATTCCACGAGCAGTACTTC.

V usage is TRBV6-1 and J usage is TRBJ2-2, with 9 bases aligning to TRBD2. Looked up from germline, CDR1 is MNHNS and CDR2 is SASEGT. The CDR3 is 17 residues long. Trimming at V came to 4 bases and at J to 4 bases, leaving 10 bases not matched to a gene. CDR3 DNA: TGTGCCAGCAGTGGTAGAACTAGCGGGCAAGGCACCGGGGAGCTGTTTTTT. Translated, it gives CASSGRTSGQGTGELFF.

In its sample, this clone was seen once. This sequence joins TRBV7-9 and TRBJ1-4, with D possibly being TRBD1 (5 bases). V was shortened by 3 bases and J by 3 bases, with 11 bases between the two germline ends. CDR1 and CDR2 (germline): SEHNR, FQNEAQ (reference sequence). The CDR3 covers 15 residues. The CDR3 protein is CASSLAGHANEKLFF. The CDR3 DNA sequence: TGTGCCAGCAGCTTGGCGGGGCACGCTAATGAAAAACTGTTTTTT.

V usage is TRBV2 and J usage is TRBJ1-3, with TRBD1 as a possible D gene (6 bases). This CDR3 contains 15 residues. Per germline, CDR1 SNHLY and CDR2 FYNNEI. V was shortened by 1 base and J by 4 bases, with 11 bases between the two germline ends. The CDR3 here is CASSEGRGGGNTIYF. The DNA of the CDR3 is TGTGCCAGCAGTGAAGGGAGAGGGGGAGGAAACACCATATATTTT.

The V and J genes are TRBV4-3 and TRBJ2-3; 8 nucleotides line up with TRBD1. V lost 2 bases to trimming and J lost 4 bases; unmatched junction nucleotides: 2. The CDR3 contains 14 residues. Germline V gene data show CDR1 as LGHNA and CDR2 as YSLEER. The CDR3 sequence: CASSQRQGSDTQYF. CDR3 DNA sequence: TGCGCCAGCAGCCAAAGACAGGGGTCAGATACGCAGTATTTT.

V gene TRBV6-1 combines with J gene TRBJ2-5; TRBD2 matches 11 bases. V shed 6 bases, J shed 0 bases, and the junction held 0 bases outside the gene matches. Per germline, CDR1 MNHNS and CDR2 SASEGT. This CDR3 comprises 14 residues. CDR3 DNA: TGTGCCAGCAGGACTAGCGGGGACCAAGAGACCCAGTACTTC. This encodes CASRTSGDQETQYF.

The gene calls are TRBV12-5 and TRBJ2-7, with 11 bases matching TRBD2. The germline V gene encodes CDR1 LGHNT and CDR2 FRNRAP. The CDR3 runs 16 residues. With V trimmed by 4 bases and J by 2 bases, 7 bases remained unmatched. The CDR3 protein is CASGSLAGGETYEQYF. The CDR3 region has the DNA TGTGCTAGTGGTTCCCTAGCGGGGGGCGAGACCTACGAGCAGTACTTC.

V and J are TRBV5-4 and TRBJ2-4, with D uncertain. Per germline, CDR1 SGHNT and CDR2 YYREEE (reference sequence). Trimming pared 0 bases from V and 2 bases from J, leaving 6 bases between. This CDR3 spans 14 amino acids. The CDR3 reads CASSLGQSKNIQYF. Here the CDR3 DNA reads TGTGCCAGCAGCTTGGGCCAGTCCAAAAACATTCAGTACTTC.

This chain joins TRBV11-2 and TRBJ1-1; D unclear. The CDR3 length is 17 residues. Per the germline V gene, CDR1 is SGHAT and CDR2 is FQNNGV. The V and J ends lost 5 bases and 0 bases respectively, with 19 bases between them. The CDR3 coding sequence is TGTGCCAGCAGCACCCGATGGGCACAGAATGTGAACACTGAAGCTTTCTTT. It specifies CASSTRWAQNVNTEAFF.

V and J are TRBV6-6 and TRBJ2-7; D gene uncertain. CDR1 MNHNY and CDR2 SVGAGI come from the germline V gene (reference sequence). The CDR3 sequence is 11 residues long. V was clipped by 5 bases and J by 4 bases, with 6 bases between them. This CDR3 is CASSTGYEQYF. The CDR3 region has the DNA TGTGCCAGCAGTACGGGTTACGAGCAGTACTTC.

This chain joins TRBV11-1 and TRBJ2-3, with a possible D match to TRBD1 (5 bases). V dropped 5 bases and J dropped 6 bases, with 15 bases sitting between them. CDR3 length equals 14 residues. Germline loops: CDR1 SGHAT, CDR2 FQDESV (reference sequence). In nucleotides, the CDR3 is TGTGCCAGCAGCCCCAGGGTTTCGGTTGATACGCAGTATTTT. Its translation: CASSPRVSVDTQYF. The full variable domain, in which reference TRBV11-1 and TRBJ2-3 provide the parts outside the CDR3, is EAEVAQSPRYKITEKSQAVAFWCDPISGHATLYWYRQILGQGPELLVQFQDESVVDDSQLPKDRFSAERLKGVDSTLKIQPAELGDSAMYLCASSPRVSVDTQYFGPGTRLTVL.

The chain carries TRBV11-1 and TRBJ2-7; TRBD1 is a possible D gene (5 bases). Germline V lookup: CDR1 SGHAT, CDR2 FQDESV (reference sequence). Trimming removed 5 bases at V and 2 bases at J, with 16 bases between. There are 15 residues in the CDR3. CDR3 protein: CASSLLGALPYEQYF. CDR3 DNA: TGTGCCAGCAGCCTACTTGGGGCTTTGCCCTACGAGCAGTACTTC.

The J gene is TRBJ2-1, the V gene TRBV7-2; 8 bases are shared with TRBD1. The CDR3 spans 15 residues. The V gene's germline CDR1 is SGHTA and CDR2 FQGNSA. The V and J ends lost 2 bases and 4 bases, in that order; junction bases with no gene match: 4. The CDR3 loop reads CASSLRQGAYNEQFF. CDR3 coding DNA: TGTGCCAGCAGCTTAAGGCAGGGGGCTTACAATGAGCAGTTCTTC.

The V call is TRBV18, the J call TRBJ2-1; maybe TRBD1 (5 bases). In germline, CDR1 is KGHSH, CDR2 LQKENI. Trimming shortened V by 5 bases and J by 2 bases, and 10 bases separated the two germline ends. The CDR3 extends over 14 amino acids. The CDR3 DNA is TGTGCCAGCTCAGGGCAGGGAACCTACAATGAGCAGTTCTTC. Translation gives CASSGQGTYNEQFF.

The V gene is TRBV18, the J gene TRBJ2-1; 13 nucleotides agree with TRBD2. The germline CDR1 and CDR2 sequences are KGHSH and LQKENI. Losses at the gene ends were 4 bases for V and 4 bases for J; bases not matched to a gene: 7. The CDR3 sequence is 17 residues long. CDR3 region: CASSLMGTSGTYNEQFF. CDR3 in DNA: TGTGCCAGCTCACTTATGGGGACTAGCGGGACGTACAATGAGCAGTTCTTC.

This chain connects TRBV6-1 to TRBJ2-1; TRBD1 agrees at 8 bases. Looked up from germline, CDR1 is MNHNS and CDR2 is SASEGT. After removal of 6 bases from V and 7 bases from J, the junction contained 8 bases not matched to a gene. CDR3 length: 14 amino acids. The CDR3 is CASSPDRVLNEQFF. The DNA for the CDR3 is TGTGCCAGCAGCCCGGACAGGGTTTTGAATGAGCAGTTCTTC.